Listed here is a single TCR beta chain. Sequenced by immunoSEQ multiplex PCR; TCRdb stores in-frame clones only, minus some. The sample lists 250,000 to 400,000 clones, 75% to 90% occurring once. These data belong to a study of blood T cell repertoires in COVID-19. Study in general: The cDNA or gDNA used as material had been derived from T cells, B-cell-depleted T cells, or PBMCs.

Losses at the gene ends were 4 bases for V and 5 bases for J; bases not matched to a gene: 3. CDR3 length: 14 amino acids. The germline gives CDR1 SNHLY, CDR2 FYNNEI. This sequence joins TRBV2 and TRBJ2-2; 8 bases are shared with TRBD1. This sequence was found in a woman under 40 with COVID-19, enrolled during active disease. The source material was peripheral blood. The CDR3 DNA follows: TGTGCCAGCAGTGGGGACAGGCAGACCGGGGAGCTGTTTTTT. It codes for CASSGDRQTGELFF.